Presented here are 24 T cell receptor beta chains from one specimen sequenced in a study of spatial heterogeneity in lung cancer. MiXCR, applied by TCRdb to the 5' RACE reads, yields one record per CDR3 protein. The sample holds about 38,000 distinct CDR3 sequences, 7.5% seen once. Time point given: sample taken at primary tumor resection. This specimen consisted of PBMCs, obtained at surgery. The receptor set was obtained from a male donor with early-stage non-small cell lung cancer.

At least ten counts were recorded for this clonotype. The gene calls are TRBV28 and TRBJ1-1; D is unclear. The CDR3 loop spans 12 amino acids. V lost 5 bases to trimming and J lost 1 base, with 5 bases between them. Germline V lookup: CDR1 MDHEN, CDR2 SYDVKM. CDR3 in DNA: TGTGCCAGCAGTCTCCCGAACACTGAAGCTTTCTTT. Translation: CASSLPNTEAFF.

At least ten counts were recorded for this clonotype. The rearrangement links TRBV7-2 to TRBJ2-1; possibly TRBD1 for D (6 bases). Germline loops: CDR1 SGHTA, CDR2 FQGNSA. The CDR3 length is 13 residues. V lost 5 bases and J 7 bases, leaving 12 bases between the germline ends. CDR3: CASSTITGNEQFF. The CDR3 coding sequence is TGTGCCAGCAGCACCATCACAGGGAATGAGCAGTTCTTC.

This clonotype was counted many times. V gene TRBV29-1 combines with J gene TRBJ2-5; TRBD1 might be the D (6 bases). Per the germline V gene, CDR1 is SQVTM and CDR2 is ANQGSEA. CDR3 length: 14 residues. V dropped 3 bases and J dropped 4 bases, with 15 bases sitting between them. The DNA for the CDR3 is TGCAGCGTTGACCGGCAGGGGAATGGAGAGACCCAGTACTTC. As protein: CSVDRQGNGETQYF. Together with reference TRBV29-1 and TRBJ2-5, the CDR3 gives the full variable domain: SAVISQKPSRDICQRGTSLTIQCQVDSQVTMMFWYRQQPGQSLTLIATANQGSEATYESGFVIDKFPISRPNLTFSTLTVSNMSPEDSSIYLCSVDRQGNGETQYFGPGTRLLVL.

V is TRBV20-1 and J is TRBJ1-3; D gene ambiguous. Per the germline V gene, CDR1 is DFQATT and CDR2 is SNEGSKA (reference sequence). V dropped 1 base and J dropped 6 bases, with 10 bases sitting between them. The CDR3 extends over 13 amino acids. The CDR3 protein is CSARVPVLNTIYF. CDR3 bases: TGCAGTGCTAGAGTACCTGTTTTAAACACCATATATTTT.

There are a few counts of this clonotype. The chain links TRBV7-9 to TRBJ1-1, with TRBD1 matching 7 bases. V was clipped by 4 bases and J by 0 bases; unmatched bases: 5. The CDR3 is 15 amino acids. Germline V CDR1 and CDR2: SEHNR, FQNEAQ (reference sequence). Written as DNA, the CDR3 is TGTGCCAGCAGCTCCGGGACAGACGTGAACACTGAAGCTTTCTTT. This encodes CASSSGTDVNTEAFF.

This chain joins TRBV11-3 and TRBJ1-1; D not certain. V lost 3 bases and J 0 bases, leaving 8 bases between the germline ends. The CDR3 totals 14 residues. The germline CDR1 and CDR2 sequences are SGHNT and YENEEA. The CDR3 is CASSLEGVNTEAFF. Here the CDR3 DNA reads TGTGCCAGCAGCTTGGAGGGTGTGAACACTGAAGCTTTCTTT.

Ten or more counts support this clonotype. This chain links TRBV7-9 with TRBJ1-1; 7 nucleotides agree with TRBD1. The CDR3 sequence is 16 residues long. The germline gives CDR1 SEHNR, CDR2 FQNEAQ (reference sequence). J gave up 0 bases and V 4 bases, and 8 bases lay outside the gene matches. The CDR3 coding sequence is TGTGCCAGCAGCTCCAGGGGACAGAGCATGAACACTGAAGCTTTCTTT. Translated: CASSSRGQSMNTEAFF. The full variable domain, completed using reference TRBV7-9 and TRBJ1-1, is DTGVSQNPRHKITKRGQNVTFRCDPISEHNRLYWYRQTLGQGPEFLTYFQNEAQLEKSRLLSDRFSAERPKGSFSTLEIQRTEQGDSAMYLCASSSRGQSMNTEAFFGQGTRLTVV.

This clonotype occurred many times. V gene TRBV2 combines with J gene TRBJ2-2; D might be TRBD2 (6 bases). The germline V gene encodes CDR1 SNHLY and CDR2 FYNNEI. The CDR3 has 15 residues. V dropped 9 bases and J dropped 4 bases, with 18 bases sitting between them. Here the CDR3 DNA reads TGTGCCAGTACGGAGGGGCTAGCATCCACCGGGGAGCTGTTTTTT. It yields the protein CASTEGLASTGELFF. Filled out from reference TRBV2 and TRBJ2-2, the complete variable domain reads EPEVTQTPSHQVTQMGQEVILRCVPISNHLYFYWYRQILGQKVEFLVSFYNNEISEKSEIFDDQFSVERPDGSNFTLKIRSTKLEDSAMYFCASTEGLASTGELFFGEGSRLTVL.

There are many counts of this clonotype. The rearrangement links TRBV10-3 to TRBJ2-7, with 10 bases fitting TRBD2. This CDR3 comprises 13 residues. Germline V gene sequence: CDR1 ENHRY, CDR2 SYGVKD. CDR3 sequence reads: CATSGLAAYEQYV. The CDR3 nucleotides are TGTGCCACCAGTGGACTAGCGGCCTACGAGCAGTACGTC.

This clonotype was found many times. This rearrangement joins TRBV7-9 to TRBJ2-1; a possible D gene is TRBD1 (6 bases). V gave up 0 bases and J gave up 6 bases, with 12 bases separating them. The CDR3 sequence is 15 residues long. Looked up from germline, CDR1 is SEHNR and CDR2 is FQNEAQ (reference sequence). Here the CDR3 DNA reads TGTGCCAGCAGCTTAGCGGCCGCCAGGGGCAATGAGCAGTTCTTC. Residues: CASSLAAARGNEQFF.

This clonotype was detected only a few times. This chain connects TRBV24-1 to TRBJ1-1; a weak D match, TRBD1 (5 bases). CDR3 length: 14 amino acids. Looked up from germline, CDR1 is KGHDR and CDR2 is SFDVKD. V dropped 4 bases and J dropped 1 base, with 9 bases sitting between them. The CDR3 coding sequence is TGTGCCACCAGTGAACGCACAGGGAACACTGAAGCTTTCTTT. Protein product: CATSERTGNTEAFF.

This clonotype was counted ten times or more. The chain is built from TRBV6-1 and TRBJ2-1, with TRBD1 matching 7 bases. V dropped 7 bases and J dropped 7; count of bases not matched to a gene: 10. Germline loops: CDR1 MNHNS, CDR2 SASEGT. This CDR3 comprises 14 residues. CDR3 sequence reads: CASIRPGQWNEQFF. In DNA form, the CDR3 reads TGTGCCAGCATCAGACCGGGACAGTGGAATGAGCAGTTCTTC.

At least ten counts were recorded for this clonotype. The chain recombines TRBV5-1 with TRBJ1-5, with TRBD1 matching over 7 bases. Germline V gives CDR1 SGHRS, CDR2 YFSETQ. The CDR3 has 14 residues. V trimming: 4 bases; J trimming: 4 bases; junction bases outside the gene matches: 5. Here the CDR3 reads CASSPDRANQPQHF. DNA for the CDR3: TGCGCCAGCAGCCCCGACAGGGCAAATCAGCCCCAGCATTTT.

This clonotype has a count of ten or more. The chain couples TRBV18 to TRBJ2-3; D gene ambiguous. From germline, CDR1 is KGHSH and CDR2 LQKENI. This CDR3 comprises 14 residues. The V gene lost 3 bases and the J gene lost 3 bases, with 10 bases spanning the gap. The CDR3 bases are TGTGCCAGCTCACCCAACGAATCGACAGATACGCAGTATTTT. It encodes CASSPNESTDTQYF.

At least ten counts were recorded for this clonotype. The rearrangement links TRBV4-1 to TRBJ2-3; perhaps TRBD1 as D (6 bases). This CDR3 is built from 14 residues. Trimming took 4 bases from V and 4 from J, leaving 12 bases between them. CDR1 MGHRA and CDR2 YSYEKL come from the germline V gene. The CDR3 bases are TGCGCCAGCAGCCTACTTACAGGGCCAGATACGCAGTATTTT. It is translated as CASSLLTGPDTQYF.

The V call is TRBV20-1, the J call TRBJ2-2, with D perhaps TRBD1 (6 bases). The CDR3 is 13 amino acids. The germline gives CDR1 DFQATT, CDR2 SNEGSKA (reference sequence). Trimming took 5 bases from V and 3 from J, leaving 10 bases between them. CDR3 coding DNA: TGCAGTGCTCGGGACACATACACCGGGGAGCTGTTTTTT. The encoded protein is CSARDTYTGELFF.

Points on this clonotype: A much larger clone differs from this one at a single base, so this may be a read error. The V gene is TRBV6-6, the J gene TRBJ1-2, with no clear D. The CDR3 runs 15 residues. Germline V gives CDR1 MNHNY, CDR2 SVGAGI (reference sequence). Here the CDR3 reads CVSSGGLLGDYGYTF. CDR3 nucleotide sequence: TGTGTCAGCAGTGGAGGACTGCTAGGAGACTATGGCTACACCTTC.

The chain employs TRBV13 and TRBJ2-1, with D possibly TRBD1 on 6 matching bases. The V gene lost 5 bases and the J gene lost 3 bases, with 17 bases spanning the gap. CDR3 size: 16 residues. Germline loops: CDR1 PRHDT, CDR2 FYEKMQ (reference sequence). CDR3 amino acids: CASSHHPTGDYNEQFF. CDR3 sequence (DNA): TGTGCCAGCAGCCATCACCCGACAGGAGACTACAATGAGCAGTTCTTC. Based on the CDR3 plus reference TRBV13 and TRBJ2-1, the full variable domain is AAGVIQSPRHLIKEKRETATLKCYPIPRHDTVYWYQQGPGQDPQFLISFYEKMQSDKGSIPDRFSAQQFSDYHSELNMSSLELGDSALYFCASSHHPTGDYNEQFFGPGTRLTVL.

Many counts were recorded for this clonotype. This sequence joins TRBV2 and TRBJ2-1; 9 bases are shared with TRBD2. This CDR3 comprises 13 residues. Germline values: CDR1 SNHLY, CDR2 FYNNEI. V lost 6 bases, J lost 8 bases, and 5 bases stayed unmatched. The CDR3 spells CASRGTSSHEQFF. CDR3 coding DNA: TGTGCCAGCAGGGGGACTAGCAGCCATGAGCAGTTCTTC. Drawing the rest from reference TRBV2 and TRBJ2-1, the complete variable domain is EPEVTQTPSHQVTQMGQEVILRCVPISNHLYFYWYRQILGQKVEFLVSFYNNEISEKSEIFDDQFSVERPDGSNFTLKIRSTKLEDSAMYFCASRGTSSHEQFFGPGTRLTVL.

This clonotype occurred many times. The rearrangement links TRBV4-3 to TRBJ2-3, with D perhaps matching TRBD2 (6 bases). Looked up from germline, CDR1 is LGHNA and CDR2 is YSLEER. Trimming removed 0 bases from V and 2 bases from J, with 18 bases in between. This CDR3 is 18 amino acids long. CDR3 loop: CASSQDLSGTDYTDTQYF. The DNA of the CDR3 is TGCGCCAGCAGCCAAGATCTAAGTGGGACTGATTACACAGATACGCAGTATTTT.

This clonotype has a count of ten or more. The rearrangement uses TRBV24-1 and TRBJ1-2, with D perhaps TRBD1 (6 bases). The V gene lost 4 bases and the J gene lost 5 bases, with 13 bases spanning the gap. This CDR3 has 14 amino acids. CDR1 is KGHDR, CDR2 SFDVKD, per germline. CDR3 nucleotides: TGTGCCACCAGTGACAGGACAGCCACATATGGCTACACCTTC. It codes for CATSDRTATYGYTF.

This clonotype has ten or more counts. This chain links TRBV28 with TRBJ1-1; possible D gene TRBD1, 5 bases. V lost 5 bases and J lost 10, with 17 bases in between. Germline V gene lookup returns CDR1 MDHEN and CDR2 SYDVKM. The CDR3 runs to 13 residues. CDR3 DNA sequence: TGTGCCAGCAGTGGCACCGGGGCCCCTTCAGCTTTCTTT. Protein product: CASSGTGAPSAFF. The whole variable domain, remainder taken from reference TRBV28 and TRBJ1-1, is DVKVTQSSRYLVKRTGEKVFLECVQDMDHENMFWYRQDPGLGLRLIYFSYDVKMKEKGDIPEGYSVSREKKERFSLILESASTNQTSMYLCASSGTGAPSAFFGQGTRLTVV.

The chain couples TRBV7-3 to TRBJ1-6; D not resolved. The CDR3 runs 13 residues. V lost 5 bases and J 9 bases, leaving 11 bases between the germline ends. Germline CDR1 SGHTA, CDR2 FQGTGA. CDR3 DNA: TGTGCCAGCAGCCCAGATGGGGTTTCACCCCTCCACTTT. Translation: CASSPDGVSPLHF.

This clonotype appeared a few times. This chain uses TRBV27 with TRBJ1-4; 10 positions agree with TRBD1. Germline trimming cut 0 bases from V and 7 bases from J; bases unmatched to any gene: 2. The CDR3 is 15 amino acids. Per the germline V gene, CDR1 is MNHEY and CDR2 is SMNVEV (reference sequence). The CDR3 DNA follows: TGTGCCAGCAGTTTATCGCGGGACAGGGGTGAAAAACTGTTTTTT. As protein: CASSLSRDRGEKLFF.